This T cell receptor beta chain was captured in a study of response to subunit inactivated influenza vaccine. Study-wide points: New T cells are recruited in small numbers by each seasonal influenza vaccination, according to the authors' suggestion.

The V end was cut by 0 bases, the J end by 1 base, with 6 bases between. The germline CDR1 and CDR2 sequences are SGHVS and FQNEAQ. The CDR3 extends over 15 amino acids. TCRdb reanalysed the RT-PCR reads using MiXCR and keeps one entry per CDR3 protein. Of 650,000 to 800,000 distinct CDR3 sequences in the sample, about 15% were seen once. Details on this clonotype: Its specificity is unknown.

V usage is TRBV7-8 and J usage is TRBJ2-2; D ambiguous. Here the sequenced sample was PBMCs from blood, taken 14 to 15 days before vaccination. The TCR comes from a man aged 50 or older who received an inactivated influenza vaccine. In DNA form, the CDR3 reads TGTGCCAGCAGCTTAGCGGGGTGGAACACCGGGGAGCTGTTTTTT. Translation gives CASSLAGWNTGELFF.